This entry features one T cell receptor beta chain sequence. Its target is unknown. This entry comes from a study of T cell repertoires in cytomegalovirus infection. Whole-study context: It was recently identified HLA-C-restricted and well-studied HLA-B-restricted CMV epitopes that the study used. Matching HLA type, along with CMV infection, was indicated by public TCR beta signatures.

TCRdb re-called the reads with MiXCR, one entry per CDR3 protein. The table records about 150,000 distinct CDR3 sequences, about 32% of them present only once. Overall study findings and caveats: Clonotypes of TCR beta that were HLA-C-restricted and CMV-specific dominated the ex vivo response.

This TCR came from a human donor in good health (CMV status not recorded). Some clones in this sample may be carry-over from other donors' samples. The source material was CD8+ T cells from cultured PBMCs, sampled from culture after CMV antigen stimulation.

The CDR3 bases are TGTGCCAGCAGTAGCCGGACAGGGAAGGCGGCAGATACGCAGTATTTT. Translating gives CASSSRTGKAADTQYF. This chain links TRBV12-3 or TRBV12-4 with TRBJ2-3, with 8 bases that match TRBD1. The CDR3 loop spans 16 amino acids. Trimming removed 5 bases from V and 4 bases from J; junction bases left unmatched: 11.